This TCR beta chain appears in the sequencing data of a study of radiation and T cells in renal cell carcinoma. Produced via immunoSEQ multiplex PCR; TCRdb's table is partial and in-frame only. Among approximately 45,000 clones listed, about 83% were seen once. Time point of the sample: baseline pretreatment blood. As for treatment: 15 Gy SBRT to primary tumor, nephrectomy 4 weeks later. V dropped 1 base and J dropped 1; count of bases not matched to a gene: 7. This CDR3 is 18 amino acids long. Looked up from germline, CDR1 is SGHAT and CDR2 is FQNNGV. The sequence derives from a woman aged 70-85 years with renal cell carcinoma. The specimen was blood, collected from a patient whose treatment included radiotherapy and nephrectomy. This chain links TRBV11-2 with TRBJ2-3, with TRBD1 matching over 11 bases. The CDR3 DNA reads as TGTGCCAGCAGCTTAGGCCGGGGACAGGGGGTCGGCACAGATACGCAGTATTTT. Translated, it gives CASSLGRGQGVGTDTQYF.